This TCR beta chain was recovered during a study of OX40 agonist ivuxolimab in advanced cancers. As for the study more broadly: Ivuxolimab was a fully human IgG2 agonistic monoclonal antibody targeting the costimulatory receptor OX40 (CD134). Intravenous ivuxolimab was administered to patients every 2 weeks at six dose levels: 0.01, 0.1, 0.3, 1.5, 3 and 10 mg/kg. Among the 52 dose-escalation patients, 19 had hepatocellular carcinoma, roughly 15 melanoma, 9 renal cell carcinoma and 9 head and neck cancer. The dose-escalation cohort was roughly 83% male with a mean age of about 54 years, ranging from roughly 23 to 85. Prior anti-PD-1, anti-PD-L1 or anti-CTLA-4 therapy was permitted, and 30% to 45% of dose-escalation patients had received checkpoint inhibitors. Partial responses occurred in three dose-escalation patients: two with cutaneous melanoma and one with hepatocellular carcinoma. The point of sequencing TCRbeta in the periphery was to test whether ivuxolimab changed TCR sequence diversity and drove clonal T-cell expansion. The monotherapy dose-escalation portion (N of about 49 patients) of the phase I ivuxolimab trial is reported in the paper. What the authors observed across the whole study: In partial responders in the 0.1-3.0 mg/kg groups, normalized peripheral clonal expansion was found to be among the lowest, especially among CD8+ T cells. The antigen specificity of the peripheral T cells that underwent clonal expansion was not determined. After ivuxolimab, more expanded clones were found on average in CD8+ T cells than in CD4+ T cells. Low levels of normalized T-cell clonal expansion were also seen in some patients who did not respond. Clonal expansion of both CD4+ and CD8+ blood T cells was observed from baseline to week 6 at doses 0.1 to 3.0 mg/kg.

The trial excluded patients who had a history of autoimmune disease or who were on systemic immunosuppression. Peripheral blood for TCR sequencing was drawn from every dose cohort at baseline, at cycle 4 day 1 and at cycle 7 day 1. The samples were drawn from a first-in-human, open-label, multicenter phase I dose-escalation trial of ivuxolimab. Adults with locally advanced or metastatic melanoma, renal cell, hepatocellular, or head and neck squamous cell carcinoma were enrolled in the trial. CD4+ and CD8+ T cells were sorted separately from peripheral blood before TCR sequencing. To sequence the TCRbeta CDR3 region, genomic DNA was isolated from the sorted cells. The immunoSEQ Assay was used to sequence the TCRbeta CDR3 regions. TCRdb took this table from immuneACCESS and kept in-frame rearrangements with V and J called. Such tables lack part of the clones; where checked against another copy, unresolved V genes explain under half of the gap, and the rest is unexplained. This sample holds tens of thousands of clones; 87% were observed only once. The ten largest clones add up to about a sixth of the sample.

Comment on this clone: Its specific antigen is unknown. At one end, the junction sequence differs from germline, possibly due to a read error.

CDR1 and CDR2 (SNHLY, FYNNEI) derive from the germline V gene. The CDR3, cysteine through phenylalanine, is 14 amino acids long. Left in the record is the CDR3 DNA by itself, 42 bases read in frame from the first base. The clonotype comes from an adult with an advanced solid tumor such as melanoma, head and neck, liver or kidney cancer. The sequence joins TRBV2 to TRBJ2-5, with 8 bases in between that match TRBD1. This specimen consisted of CD4+ or CD8+ T cells sorted from blood, obtained in a trial of the OX40 agonist ivuxolimab. The DNA sequence is TGTGCCAGCAGAGAAGACAGGGGCGTCGAGACCCAGTACTTC. Translated, it reads CASREDRGVETQYF.